Following are 8 T cell receptor beta chains from one sample sequenced in a study of cytomegalovirus exposure and HLA in healthy donors. Use of 60 Vbeta and 13 Jbeta primers characterized the PCR. Data came from immunoSEQ multiplex PCR; TCRdb stores just in-frame clones and leaves some out. This table holds about 210,000 clones, about nine tenths found once. The sample comprised PBMCs. The receptor set was obtained from a boy between 2 and 10 years old in good health and CMV-seronegative.

The chain has TRBV19 and TRBJ1-2; D not resolved. CDR3 length: 13 amino acids. Germline V gene lookup returns CDR1 LNHDA and CDR2 SQIVND (reference sequence). V was trimmed by 4 bases and J by 4 bases, leaving 10 bases between them. The CDR3 loop is CASSRGQSYGYTF. In nucleotides, the CDR3 is TGTGCCAGTAGTAGAGGTCAAAGCTATGGCTACACCTTC.

CDR3 in amino acids: CASSVGVVGQEETQYF. CDR3 nucleotide sequence: TGTGCCAGCAGCGTAGGAGTAGTGGGACAGGAGGAGACCCAGTACTTC. This chain links TRBV9 with TRBJ2-5, with 8 bases identical to TRBD1. Germline V CDR1 and CDR2: SGDLS, YYNGEE. This CDR3 spans 16 amino acids. Unmatched junction bases numbered 9, after V lost 0 bases and J lost 5 bases.

This clone is a singleton in its sample. CDR3 loop: CSALLGGWGNEQFF. DNA of the CDR3: TGCAGCGCTCTTCTCGGAGGTTGGGGCAATGAGCAGTTCTTC. The chain carries TRBV29-1 and TRBJ2-1, with D perhaps TRBD2 (5 bases). V lost 7 bases and J 6 bases, leaving 19 bases between the germline ends. This CDR3 spans 14 amino acids. Germline V gene sequence: CDR1 SQVTM, CDR2 ANQGSEA.

The chain recombines TRBV30 with TRBJ2-7, with 9 bases matching TRBD1. The CDR3 is 15 residues long. Germline trimming cut 2 bases from V and 0 bases from J; bases unmatched to any gene: 5. CDR1 and CDR2 from the germline V gene are GTSNPN and SVGIG (reference sequence). The CDR3 nucleotides are TGTGCCTGGAGTCGGGACAGGGACCTCTCCTACGAGCAGTACTTC. Translation gives CAWSRDRDLSYEQYF.

The genes are TRBV29-1 and TRBJ1-1, with D tentatively TRBD1 (6 bases). Germline lookup yields CDR1 SQVTM and CDR2 ANQGSEA. The V end lost 6 bases, the J end lost 7 bases, and 15 bases lay between the germline ends. CDR3 length: 12 residues. Written as DNA, the CDR3 is TGCAGCGTGATAACAGGGACCAATGAAGCTTTCTTT. Protein sequence: CSVITGTNEAFF.

The chain couples TRBV5-1 to TRBJ1-2; 7 positions match TRBD1. This CDR3 is 14 amino acids long. The V segment lost 4 bases and the J segment 8 bases; nucleotides outside the gene matches: 11. Germline values: CDR1 SGHRS, CDR2 YFSETQ. The CDR3 sequence is CASSRPWDRKGYTF. The CDR3 DNA follows: TGCGCCAGCAGCCGCCCCTGGGACAGAAAGGGCTACACCTTC.

V is TRBV2 and J is TRBJ2-1; 7 nucleotides match TRBD2. CDR1 SNHLY and CDR2 FYNNEI come from the germline V gene. This CDR3 is built from 15 residues. V lost 5 bases to trimming and J lost 3 bases; unmatched junction nucleotides: 7. The CDR3 reads CASSPEAGFYNEQFF. CDR3 nucleotide sequence: TGTGCCAGCAGTCCTGAAGCGGGGTTCTACAATGAGCAGTTCTTC.

The V gene is TRBV18, the J gene TRBJ1-3; 10 bases match TRBD1. Germline V gene sequence: CDR1 KGHSH, CDR2 LQKENI. Trimming removed 4 bases from V and 9 bases from J; junction bases left unmatched: 9. This CDR3 is built from 15 residues. The CDR3 sequence: CASSRPGQGVFTIYF. The CDR3, as DNA: TGTGCCAGCTCACGCCCCGGACAGGGGGTATTCACCATATATTTT.